Each of the 7 T cell receptor beta chains below was sequenced from the same sample in a study of blood T cell repertoires in COVID-19. Sequencing was performed with immunoSEQ multiplex PCR; in TCRdb, only in-frame clones are kept and a portion is missing. The sample carries 200,000 to 250,000 clones, about 80% recorded once. The sample consisted of peripheral blood. These receptors originate from a man older than 75 with acute or convalescent COVID-19.

This chain joins TRBV4-1 and TRBJ1-4; D gene unclear. The CDR3 runs to 18 residues. The germline V gene encodes CDR1 MGHRA and CDR2 YSYEKL. The germline V and J ends were trimmed by 1 base and 0 bases, with 15 bases remaining between them. CDR3: CASSQGAGRATTNEKLFF. CDR3 sequence (DNA): TGCGCCAGCAGCCAAGGGGCGGGTAGAGCAACAACTAATGAAAAACTGTTTTTT.

The chain links TRBV5-1 to TRBJ2-5; possibly TRBD2 for D (5 bases). V was pared by 2 bases and J by 4 bases, with 15 bases between. The CDR3 spans 15 residues. Germline V gene lookup returns CDR1 SGHRS and CDR2 YFSETQ. The CDR3 protein is CASSFQRPDLETQYF. The CDR3 DNA follows: TGCGCCAGCAGCTTCCAGCGGCCCGATTTAGAGACCCAGTACTTC. The whole variable domain, remainder taken from reference TRBV5-1 and TRBJ2-5, is KAGVTQTPRYLIKTRGQQVTLSCSPISGHRSVSWYQQTPGQGLQFLFEYFSETQRNKGNFPGRFSGRQFSNSRSEMNVSTLELGDSALYLCASSFQRPDLETQYFGPGTRLLVL.

V gene TRBV7-9 combines with J gene TRBJ2-7; D perhaps matches TRBD1 (6 bases). CDR3 length equals 12 residues. CDR1 and CDR2 from the germline V gene are SEHNR and FQNEAQ (reference sequence). With 10 bases removed from V and 0 bases from J, the gap between germline ends came to 10 bases. The CDR3 DNA reads TGTGCCATCGACAGGAACTCCTACGAGCAGTACTTC. It specifies CAIDRNSYEQYF.

This clone is a singleton in its sample. V usage is TRBV9 and J usage is TRBJ2-1; 10 bases are shared with TRBD2. Germline V lookup: CDR1 SGDLS, CDR2 YYNGEE. The J segment lost 9 bases and the V segment lost 8 bases, leaving 11 bases of the junction unmatched. This CDR3 spans 14 amino acids. The CDR3 DNA follows: TGTGCCAGTACCTGGGCTAGCGGGGGAATTGAGCAGTTCTTC. Its protein is CASTWASGGIEQFF.

The genes are TRBV27 and TRBJ1-1; no clear D. CDR1 MNHEY and CDR2 SMNVEV come from the germline V gene (reference sequence). V was clipped by 0 bases and J by 1 base, with 12 bases between them. This CDR3 is 16 amino acids long. For the CDR3, the DNA is TGTGCCAGCAGTTTATCCGGGGTGTTGGCGAACACTGAAGCTTTCTTT. It is translated as CASSLSGVLANTEAFF.

This sequence joins TRBV10-3 and TRBJ1-3, with D possibly matching TRBD1 (6 bases). The V gene's germline CDR1 is ENHRY and CDR2 SYGVKD. There are 16 residues in the CDR3. V shed 3 bases and J shed 3 bases, with 15 bases lying between them. In nucleotides, the CDR3 is TGTGCCATCAGTGACTACATACAGGGAGATGGAAACACCATATATTTT. Residues: CAISDYIQGDGNTIYF.

This chain uses TRBV2 with TRBJ2-7; D possibly corresponds to TRBD2 (5 bases). CDR1 is SNHLY, CDR2 FYNNEI, per germline. V was cut by 5 bases and J by 7 bases, with 15 bases left in between. This CDR3 contains 13 residues. CDR3 sequence: CASSPTRSGEQYF. For the CDR3, the DNA is TGTGCCAGCAGTCCGACAAGGTCGGGAGAGCAGTACTTC. Looking up the rest from reference TRBV2 and TRBJ2-7 gives the full variable domain: EPEVTQTPSHQVTQMGQEVILRCVPISNHLYFYWYRQILGQKVEFLVSFYNNEISEKSEIFDDQFSVERPDGSNFTLKIRSTKLEDSAMYFCASSPTRSGEQYFGPGTRLTVT.